Following are 16 T cell receptor beta chains from one sample sequenced in a study of shared clonotypes between healthy human individuals. The method was immunoSEQ multiplex PCR; TCRdb's version includes in-frame clones alone and lacks a portion of them. The table lists around 2.3 million clones, more than 90% of them singletons, with 0.13% in the top ten. Sequenced input: naive CD4+ T cells sorted from blood. Subset specified: CD45RA+ positively selected. These receptors all come from a man aged 18 to 30 in good health.

As for this clone: Other DNA variants within this sample encode the same CDR3. The genes are TRBV5-1 and TRBJ2-7; the D gene is possibly TRBD1 (5 bases). The germline V gene has CDR1 SGHRS and CDR2 YFSETQ. The CDR3 spans 15 residues. The germline V and J ends were trimmed by 4 bases and 0 bases, with 14 bases remaining between them. The CDR3 sequence is CASSPGQGSSYEQYF. CDR3 sequence (DNA): TGCGCCAGCAGCCCTGGGCAGGGCAGCTCCTACGAGCAGTACTTC.

The chain has TRBV5-6 and TRBJ1-5; 10 positions match TRBD1. V lost 4 bases to trimming and J lost 0 bases; unmatched junction nucleotides: 4. This CDR3 region has 16 residues. Germline-derived CDR1 and CDR2 are SGHDT and YYEEEE. This chain's CDR3 is CASSTGTGDSNQPQHF. CDR3 in DNA: TGTGCCAGCAGCACTGGGACAGGGGATAGCAATCAGCCCCAGCATTTT.

The chain employs TRBV7-2 and TRBJ1-2; TRBD1 aligns across 7 bases. After removal of 5 bases from V and 5 bases from J, the junction contained 8 bases not matched to a gene. The germline CDR1 and CDR2 sequences are SGHTA and FQGNSA. The CDR3 sequence is 14 residues long. The CDR3 here is CASSRKGQNYGYTF. The CDR3 region has the DNA TGTGCCAGCAGCCGAAAGGGACAGAATTATGGCTACACCTTC.

The genes are TRBV2 and TRBJ2-7, with 10 nucleotides matching TRBD1. This CDR3 has 15 amino acids. Germline lookup yields CDR1 SNHLY and CDR2 FYNNEI. Losses at the gene ends were 4 bases for V and 2 bases for J; bases not matched to a gene: 5. CDR3 nucleotide sequence: TGTGCCAGCAGTGGCCAGGGACAGGGGCCCTACGAGCAGTACTTC. This codes for CASSGQGQGPYEQYF.

CDR3 loop: CASSALMGTEAFF. CDR3 DNA: TGTGCCAGCAGCGCCCTGATGGGGACTGAAGCTTTCTTT. J is TRBJ1-1 and V is TRBV6-4; D call uncertain. Germline-derived CDR1 and CDR2 are MRHNA and SNTAGT. This CDR3 spans 13 amino acids. Between the trimmed V and J ends, which lost 6 bases and 5 bases, there was a span of 13 bases.

Of note for this clone: At the DNA level, this CDR3 is encoded by other sequences in the same sample as well. The chain combines TRBV7-3 with TRBJ1-1, with D possibly TRBD1 on 6 matching bases. V was trimmed by 6 bases and J by 1 base, leaving 9 bases between them. CDR1 is SGHTA, CDR2 FQGTGA, per germline. The length of the CDR3 is 13 residues. CDR3 nucleotides: TGTGCCAGCAGTCCACAGGGGAACACTGAAGCTTTCTTT. Amino acid sequence: CASSPQGNTEAFF.

Note on this clone: Relative to the germline gene, one junction end is altered; a read error may explain this. The chain carries TRBV6-1 and TRBJ2-7; TRBD2 matches at 8 bases. Germline loops: CDR1 MNHNS, CDR2 SASEGT. CDR3 size: 11 residues. CDR3 in DNA: TGTGCCAGCAGTAACCTAGCGGGCACCAACTTC. Protein: CASSNLAGTNF.

The CDR3 loop is CASSLAGGSKTQYF. The DNA for the CDR3 is TGCGCCAGCAGCTTGGCGGGGGGCTCGAAGACCCAGTACTTC. The genes are TRBV5-1 and TRBJ2-5; D is perhaps TRBD2 (7 bases). The length of the CDR3 is 14 residues. Germline lookup yields CDR1 SGHRS and CDR2 YFSETQ. V was shortened by 0 bases and J by 6 bases, with 12 bases between the two germline ends.

This clone appeared once. The chain's CDR3 is CASSLGSGSYSNQPQHF. The CDR3 coding sequence is TGTGCCAGCAGTTTAGGGTCAGGGTCCTATAGCAATCAGCCCCAGCATTTT. The chain carries TRBV28 and TRBJ1-5; TRBD1 is a possible D gene (5 bases). Germline-derived CDR1 and CDR2 are MDHEN and SYDVKM. The CDR3 has 17 residues. The V and J ends lost 2 bases and 0 bases respectively, with 14 bases between them.

The V call is TRBV10-3, the J call TRBJ2-2, with 7 bases identical to TRBD1. J lost 0 bases, V lost 6 bases, and 10 bases had no gene match. The CDR3 is made up of 17 amino acids. The germline V gene encodes CDR1 ENHRY and CDR2 SYGVKD. The CDR3 region is CAISRGGQVSNTGELFF. CDR3 bases: TGTGCCATCAGCCGTGGCGGACAGGTCTCGAACACCGGGGAGCTGTTTTTT.

For this clone: Other DNA sequences from this sample encode an identical CDR3 as well. This sequence joins TRBV6-5 and TRBJ2-5; D perhaps matches TRBD2 (6 bases). With 5 bases removed from V and 2 bases from J, the gap between germline ends came to 9 bases. Germline CDR1 reads MNHEY; CDR2 reads SVGAGI. CDR3 length: 13 amino acids. The CDR3 coding sequence is TGTGCCAGCAGTAGGACTAATCAAGAGACCCAGTACTTC. Protein: CASSRTNQETQYF.

The chain carries TRBV19 and TRBJ1-6; 10 nucleotides match TRBD1. This CDR3 spans 15 amino acids. Per germline, CDR1 LNHDA and CDR2 SQIVND (reference sequence). The V gene end was trimmed by 6 bases and the J gene end by 5 bases; junction bases not matched to a gene: 4. Here the CDR3 reads CASRPGTGDNSPLHF. The CDR3 bases are TGTGCCAGTAGGCCCGGGACAGGGGATAATTCACCCCTCCACTTT.

This chain links TRBV2 with TRBJ2-7; 10 positions agree with TRBD1. The CDR3 totals 14 residues. Germline V gives CDR1 SNHLY, CDR2 FYNNEI. V lost 6 bases, J lost 6 bases, and 8 bases stayed unmatched. The CDR3 is CASSPGQGSGEQYF. CDR3 nucleotide sequence: TGTGCCAGCAGCCCGGGACAGGGGTCCGGCGAGCAGTACTTC.

This chain connects TRBV18 to TRBJ2-2; a possible D gene is TRBD2 (5 bases). V gave up 1 base and J gave up 3 bases, with 6 bases separating them. Germline lookup yields CDR1 KGHSH and CDR2 LQKENI. The CDR3 totals 14 residues. The CDR3: CASSPQRDTGELFF. CDR3 DNA: TGTGCCAGCTCACCACAGAGGGACACCGGGGAGCTGTTTTTT.

The rearrangement links TRBV7-2 to TRBJ2-5; 7 nucleotides agree with TRBD2. The germline gives CDR1 SGHTA, CDR2 FQGNSA. The V and J ends lost 0 bases and 7 bases, in that order; junction bases with no gene match: 8. The CDR3 sequence is 15 residues long. CDR3 in DNA: TGTGCCAGCAGCTTAGCGCCAGCGGGATGGGTGACCCAGTACTTC. This gives the protein CASSLAPAGWVTQYF.

The chain joins TRBV4-3 to TRBJ2-1, with D maybe TRBD2 (6 bases). V gave up 0 bases and J gave up 2 bases, with 14 bases separating them. Germline CDR1 reads LGHNA; CDR2 reads YSLEER. CDR3 length: 17 amino acids. The CDR3 spells CASSQELLATAYNEQFF. CDR3 in DNA: TGCGCCAGCAGCCAAGAGCTCCTAGCGACCGCCTACAATGAGCAGTTCTTC.